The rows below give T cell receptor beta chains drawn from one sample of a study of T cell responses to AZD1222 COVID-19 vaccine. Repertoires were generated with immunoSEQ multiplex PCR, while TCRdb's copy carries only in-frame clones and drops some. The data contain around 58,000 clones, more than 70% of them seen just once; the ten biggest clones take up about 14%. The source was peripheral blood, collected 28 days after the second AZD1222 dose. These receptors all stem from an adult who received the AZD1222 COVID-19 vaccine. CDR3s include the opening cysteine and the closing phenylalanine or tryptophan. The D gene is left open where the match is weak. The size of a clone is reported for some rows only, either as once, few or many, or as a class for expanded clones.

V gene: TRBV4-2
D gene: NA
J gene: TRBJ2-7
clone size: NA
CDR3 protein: CASSQVSDEQYF
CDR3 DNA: TGTGCCAGCAGCCAAGTCTCCGACGAGCAGTACTTC

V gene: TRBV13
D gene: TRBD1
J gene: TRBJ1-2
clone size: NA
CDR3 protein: CASRGTGVEGYTF
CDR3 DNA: TGTGCCAGCAGGGGGACAGGGGTAGAGGGCTACACCTTC

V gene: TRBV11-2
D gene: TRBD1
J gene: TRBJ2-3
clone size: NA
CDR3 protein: CASSLQGAGTDTQYF
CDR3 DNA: TGTGCCAGCAGCTTACAGGGGGCCGGCACAGATACGCAGTATTTT

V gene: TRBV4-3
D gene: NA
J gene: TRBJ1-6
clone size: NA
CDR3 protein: CASSQGTSSDSPLHF
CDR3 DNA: TGCGCCAGCAGCCAAGGTACCTCCTCGGATTCACCCCTCCACTTT

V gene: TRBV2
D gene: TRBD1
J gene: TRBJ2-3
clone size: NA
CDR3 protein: CASRTDRGHILDTQYF
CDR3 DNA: TGTGCCAGCAGGACAGACAGGGGGCATATCTTAGATACGCAGTATTTT

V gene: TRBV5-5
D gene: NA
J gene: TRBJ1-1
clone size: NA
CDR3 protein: CASRLLQGENTEAFF
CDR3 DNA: TGTGCCAGCAGGTTGCTCCAGGGTGAGAACACTGAAGCTTTCTTT

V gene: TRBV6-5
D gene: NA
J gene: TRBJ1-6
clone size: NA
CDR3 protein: CASSYSSRTNSPLHF
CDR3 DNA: TGTGCCAGCAGTTACAGTAGCAGGACGAATTCACCCCTCCACTTT

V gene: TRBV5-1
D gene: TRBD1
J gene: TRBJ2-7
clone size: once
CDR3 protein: CASSNNRGDEQYF
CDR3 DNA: TGCGCCAGCAGCAATAACAGGGGAGACGAGCAGTACTTC

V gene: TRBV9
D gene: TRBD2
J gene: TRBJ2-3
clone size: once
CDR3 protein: CASTQSVAGGTDTQYF
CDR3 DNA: TGTGCCAGCACCCAATCAGTAGCGGGAGGCACAGATACGCAGTATTTT

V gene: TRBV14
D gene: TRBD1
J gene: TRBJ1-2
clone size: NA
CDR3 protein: CASSQDHQGAYGYTF
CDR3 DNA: TGTGCCAGCAGCCAAGATCACCAGGGGGCCTATGGCTACACCTTC

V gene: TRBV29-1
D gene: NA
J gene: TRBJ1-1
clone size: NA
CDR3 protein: CSVVVNTEAFF
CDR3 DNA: TGCAGCGTTGTTGTGAACACTGAAGCTTTCTTT

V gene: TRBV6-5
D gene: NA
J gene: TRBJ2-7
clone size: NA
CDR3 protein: CASSYDRSRVEEQYF
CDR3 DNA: TGTGCCAGCAGTTACGACCGCTCCAGGGTGGAAGAGCAGTACTTC

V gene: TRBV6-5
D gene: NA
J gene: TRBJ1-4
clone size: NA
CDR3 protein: CASSYSGATNEKLFF
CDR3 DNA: TGTGCCAGCAGTTACTCCGGGGCAACTAATGAAAAACTGTTTTTT

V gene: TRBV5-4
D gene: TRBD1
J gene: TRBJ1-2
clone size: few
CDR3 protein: CASSRTGTGLYGYTF
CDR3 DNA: TGTGCCAGCAGCCGGACCGGGACAGGTCTCTATGGCTACACCTTC

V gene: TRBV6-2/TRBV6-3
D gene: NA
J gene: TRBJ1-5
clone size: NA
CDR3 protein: CASSYQGRGNQPQHF
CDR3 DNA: TGTGCCAGCAGTTATCAGGGGAGGGGCAATCAGCCCCAGCATTTT

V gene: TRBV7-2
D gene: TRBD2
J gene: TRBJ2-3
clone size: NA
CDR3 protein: CASSLVQAGSGGTDTQYF
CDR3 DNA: TGTGCCAGCAGCTTAGTACAGGCAGGGAGCGGGGGCACAGATACGCAGTATTTT

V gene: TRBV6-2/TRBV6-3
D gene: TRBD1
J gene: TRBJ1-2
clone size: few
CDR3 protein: CASSYGTGRRGYTF
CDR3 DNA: TGTGCCAGCAGTTATGGGACAGGTCGGCGGGGCTACACCTTC

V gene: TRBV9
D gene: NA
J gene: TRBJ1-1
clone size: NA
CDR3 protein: CASSVNANTEAFF
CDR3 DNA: TGTGCCAGCAGCGTAAATGCGAACACTGAAGCTTTCTTT

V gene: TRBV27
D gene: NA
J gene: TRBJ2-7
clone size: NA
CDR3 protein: CASSFFGGNSYEQYF
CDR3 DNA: TGTGCCAGCAGTTTCTTCGGCGGAAACTCCTACGAGCAGTACTTC

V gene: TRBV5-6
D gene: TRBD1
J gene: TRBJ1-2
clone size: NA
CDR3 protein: CASSRDRNVYGYTF
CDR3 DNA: TGTGCCAGCAGCCGGGACAGGAACGTCTATGGCTACACCTTC

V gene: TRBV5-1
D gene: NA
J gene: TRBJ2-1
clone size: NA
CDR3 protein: CASSHLPSSPNNEQFF
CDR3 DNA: TGCGCCAGCAGCCACCTTCCATCTAGCCCGAACAATGAGCAGTTCTTC

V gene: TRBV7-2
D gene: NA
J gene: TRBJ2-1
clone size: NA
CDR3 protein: CASSSETGREQFF
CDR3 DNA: TGTGCCAGCAGCTCTGAGACTGGTCGAGAGCAGTTCTTC

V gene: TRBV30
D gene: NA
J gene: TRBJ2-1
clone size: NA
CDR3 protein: CAWNGGTYNEQFF
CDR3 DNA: TGTGCCTGGAACGGGGGAACGTACAATGAGCAGTTCTTC

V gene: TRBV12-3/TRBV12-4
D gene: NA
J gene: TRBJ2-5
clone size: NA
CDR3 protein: CASSFGGGGTQYF
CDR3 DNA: TGTGCCAGCAGTTTCGGGGGAGGAGGGACCCAGTACTTC

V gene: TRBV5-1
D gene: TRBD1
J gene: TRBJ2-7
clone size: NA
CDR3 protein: CASKRIGQGQDEQYF
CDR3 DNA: TGCGCCAGCAAAAGGATAGGACAGGGGCAAGACGAGCAGTACTTC

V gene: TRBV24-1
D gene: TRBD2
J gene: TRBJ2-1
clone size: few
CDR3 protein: CATSDYGGGREGYEQFF
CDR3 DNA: TGTGCCACCAGTGATTACGGCGGGGGACGGGAGGGCTATGAGCAGTTCTTC

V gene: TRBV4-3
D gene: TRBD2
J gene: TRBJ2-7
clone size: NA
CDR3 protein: CASSPLGSGINEQYF
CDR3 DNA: TGCGCCAGCAGCCCCTTAGGAAGCGGGATCAACGAGCAGTACTTC

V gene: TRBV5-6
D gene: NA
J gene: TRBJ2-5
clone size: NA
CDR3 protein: CASSSEGPGETQYF
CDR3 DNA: TGTGCCAGCAGCTCAGAGGGTCCGGGAGAGACCCAGTACTTC

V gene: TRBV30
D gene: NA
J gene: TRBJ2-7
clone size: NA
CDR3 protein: CAWSTSYEQYF
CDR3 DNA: TGTGCCTGGAGTACCTCCTACGAGCAGTACTTC

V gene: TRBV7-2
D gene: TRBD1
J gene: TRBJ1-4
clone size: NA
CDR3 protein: CASSPGGQGNEKLFF
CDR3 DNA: TGTGCCAGCAGCCCGGGGGGACAGGGAAATGAAAAACTGTTTTTT

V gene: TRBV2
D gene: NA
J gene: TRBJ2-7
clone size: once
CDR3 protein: CASSEAGWGQYF
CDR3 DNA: TGTGCCAGCAGTGAAGCAGGGTGGGGGCAGTACTTC

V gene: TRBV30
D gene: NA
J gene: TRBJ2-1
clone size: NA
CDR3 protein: CAWSATMGLLLHEQFF
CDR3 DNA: TGTGCCTGGAGTGCTACGATGGGACTCCTTCTCCATGAGCAGTTCTTC

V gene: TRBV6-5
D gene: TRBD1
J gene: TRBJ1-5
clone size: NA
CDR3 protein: CASSYQRGLGQPQHF
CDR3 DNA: TGTGCCAGCAGTTACCAAAGGGGGCTCGGGCAGCCCCAGCATTTT

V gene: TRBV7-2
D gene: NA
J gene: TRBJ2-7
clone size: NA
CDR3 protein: CASSASGTAYEQYF
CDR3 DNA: TGTGCCAGCAGCGCCTCCGGGACTGCCTACGAGCAGTACTTC

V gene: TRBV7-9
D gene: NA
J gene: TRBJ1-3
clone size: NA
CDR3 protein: CASSSGGSGNTIYF
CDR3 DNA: TGTGCCAGCAGCTCCGGGGGGTCTGGAAACACCATATATTTT

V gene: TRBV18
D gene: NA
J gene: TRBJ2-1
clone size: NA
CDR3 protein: CASSPQGREYYNEQFF
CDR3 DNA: TGTGCCAGCTCACCACAGGGCAGGGAATACTACAATGAGCAGTTCTTC

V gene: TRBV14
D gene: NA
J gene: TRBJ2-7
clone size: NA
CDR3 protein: CASSQVSADSYEQYF
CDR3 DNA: TGTGCCAGCAGCCAAGTCTCGGCGGACAGCTACGAGCAGTACTTC

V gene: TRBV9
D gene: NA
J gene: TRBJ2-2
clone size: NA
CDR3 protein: CASSVGPGGLNTGELFF
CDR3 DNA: TGTGCCAGCAGCGTAGGGCCTGGAGGGTTGAACACCGGGGAGCTGTTTTTT

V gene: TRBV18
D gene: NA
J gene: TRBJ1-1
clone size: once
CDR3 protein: CASSPPITGNLNTEAFF
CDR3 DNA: TGTGCCAGCTCACCACCGATCACAGGGAACTTGAACACTGAAGCTTTCTTT

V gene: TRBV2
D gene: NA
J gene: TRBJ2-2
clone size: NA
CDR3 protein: CASSASAATGELFF
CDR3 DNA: TGTGCCAGCAGTGCGTCAGCGGCTACCGGGGAGCTGTTTTTT

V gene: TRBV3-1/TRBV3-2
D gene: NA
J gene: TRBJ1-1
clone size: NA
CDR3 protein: CASSQVGTTEAFF
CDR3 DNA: TGTGCCAGCAGCCAAGTGGGTACCACTGAAGCTTTCTTT

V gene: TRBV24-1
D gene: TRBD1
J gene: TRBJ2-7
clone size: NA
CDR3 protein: CATSDLQARGTTYEQYF
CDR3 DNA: TGTGCCACCAGTGATTTGCAAGCCAGGGGGACAACCTACGAGCAGTACTTC

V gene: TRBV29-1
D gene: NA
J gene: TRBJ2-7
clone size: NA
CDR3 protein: CSVDDGSYEQYF
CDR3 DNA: TGCAGCGTTGATGACGGCTCCTACGAGCAGTACTTC

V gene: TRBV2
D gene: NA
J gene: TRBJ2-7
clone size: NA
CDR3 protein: CASKKDAYEQYF
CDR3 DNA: TGTGCCAGCAAGAAAGATGCCTACGAGCAGTACTTC

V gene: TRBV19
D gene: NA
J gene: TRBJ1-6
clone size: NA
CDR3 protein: CASSISPDNSPLHF
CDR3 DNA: TGTGCCAGTAGTATAAGCCCCGATAATTCACCCCTCCACTTT

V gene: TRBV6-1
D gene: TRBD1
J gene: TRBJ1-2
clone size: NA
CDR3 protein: CASSATRDRGDGYTF
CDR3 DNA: TGTGCCAGCAGTGCCACCCGGGACAGAGGGGATGGCTACACCTTC

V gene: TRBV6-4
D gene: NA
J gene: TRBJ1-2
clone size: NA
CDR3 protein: CASSEQGLYGYTF
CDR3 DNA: TGTGCCAGCAGCGAACAGGGACTCTATGGCTACACCTTC

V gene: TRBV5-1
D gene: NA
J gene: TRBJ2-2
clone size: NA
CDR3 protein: CASSPGLNTGELFF
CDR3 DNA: TGCGCCAGCAGCCCAGGACTAAACACCGGGGAGCTGTTTTTT

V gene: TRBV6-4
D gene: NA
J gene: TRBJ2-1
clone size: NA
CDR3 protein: CASSPSGSVFEQFF
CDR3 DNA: TGTGCCAGCAGCCCCTCCGGGAGTGTTTTTGAGCAGTTCTTC

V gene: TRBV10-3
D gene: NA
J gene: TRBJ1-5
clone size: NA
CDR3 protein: CAISESNPGAQPQHF
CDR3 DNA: TGTGCCATCAGTGAGTCCAATCCAGGGGCTCAGCCCCAGCATTTT

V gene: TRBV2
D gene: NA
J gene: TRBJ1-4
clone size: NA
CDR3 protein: CASISEPATNEKLFF
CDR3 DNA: TGTGCCAGCATCTCGGAACCCGCAACTAATGAAAAACTGTTTTTT

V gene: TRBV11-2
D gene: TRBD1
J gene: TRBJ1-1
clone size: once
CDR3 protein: CASSLVLSGGEAFF
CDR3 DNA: TGTGCCAGCAGCTTAGTCTTGTCAGGGGGCGAAGCTTTCTTT

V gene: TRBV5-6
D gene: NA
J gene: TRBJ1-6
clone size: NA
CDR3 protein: CASSLFGLDNSPLHF
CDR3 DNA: TGTGCCAGCAGCTTGTTTGGGTTAGACAATTCACCCCTCCACTTT

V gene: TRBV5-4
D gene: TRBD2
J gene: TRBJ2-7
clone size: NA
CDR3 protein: CASSPGLAASYEQYF
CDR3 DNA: TGTGCCAGCAGCCCTGGACTAGCGGCAAGCTACGAGCAGTACTTC

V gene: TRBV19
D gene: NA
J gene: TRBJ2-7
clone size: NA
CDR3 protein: CASSIQGGGSYEQYF
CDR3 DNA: TGTGCCAGTAGTATTCAAGGGGGGGGCTCCTACGAGCAGTACTTC

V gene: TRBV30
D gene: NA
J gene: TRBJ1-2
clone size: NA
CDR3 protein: CAWSVLVGAVYGYTF
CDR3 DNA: TGTGCCTGGAGCGTCCTCGTCGGGGCCGTCTATGGCTACACCTTC

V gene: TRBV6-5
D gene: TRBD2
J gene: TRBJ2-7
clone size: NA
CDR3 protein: CASSYRREGPYEQYF
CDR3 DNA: TGTGCCAGCAGTTACAGGCGGGAGGGCCCCTACGAGCAGTACTTC

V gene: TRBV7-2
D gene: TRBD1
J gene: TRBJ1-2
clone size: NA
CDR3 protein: CASSSSVLRGRDGYTF
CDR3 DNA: TGTGCCAGCAGCTCTTCCGTCCTCAGGGGGAGGGATGGCTACACCTTC

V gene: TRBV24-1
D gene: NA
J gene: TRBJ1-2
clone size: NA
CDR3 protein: CATSDLNRENGYTF
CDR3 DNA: TGTGCCACCAGTGATTTGAACAGGGAGAACGGCTACACCTTC